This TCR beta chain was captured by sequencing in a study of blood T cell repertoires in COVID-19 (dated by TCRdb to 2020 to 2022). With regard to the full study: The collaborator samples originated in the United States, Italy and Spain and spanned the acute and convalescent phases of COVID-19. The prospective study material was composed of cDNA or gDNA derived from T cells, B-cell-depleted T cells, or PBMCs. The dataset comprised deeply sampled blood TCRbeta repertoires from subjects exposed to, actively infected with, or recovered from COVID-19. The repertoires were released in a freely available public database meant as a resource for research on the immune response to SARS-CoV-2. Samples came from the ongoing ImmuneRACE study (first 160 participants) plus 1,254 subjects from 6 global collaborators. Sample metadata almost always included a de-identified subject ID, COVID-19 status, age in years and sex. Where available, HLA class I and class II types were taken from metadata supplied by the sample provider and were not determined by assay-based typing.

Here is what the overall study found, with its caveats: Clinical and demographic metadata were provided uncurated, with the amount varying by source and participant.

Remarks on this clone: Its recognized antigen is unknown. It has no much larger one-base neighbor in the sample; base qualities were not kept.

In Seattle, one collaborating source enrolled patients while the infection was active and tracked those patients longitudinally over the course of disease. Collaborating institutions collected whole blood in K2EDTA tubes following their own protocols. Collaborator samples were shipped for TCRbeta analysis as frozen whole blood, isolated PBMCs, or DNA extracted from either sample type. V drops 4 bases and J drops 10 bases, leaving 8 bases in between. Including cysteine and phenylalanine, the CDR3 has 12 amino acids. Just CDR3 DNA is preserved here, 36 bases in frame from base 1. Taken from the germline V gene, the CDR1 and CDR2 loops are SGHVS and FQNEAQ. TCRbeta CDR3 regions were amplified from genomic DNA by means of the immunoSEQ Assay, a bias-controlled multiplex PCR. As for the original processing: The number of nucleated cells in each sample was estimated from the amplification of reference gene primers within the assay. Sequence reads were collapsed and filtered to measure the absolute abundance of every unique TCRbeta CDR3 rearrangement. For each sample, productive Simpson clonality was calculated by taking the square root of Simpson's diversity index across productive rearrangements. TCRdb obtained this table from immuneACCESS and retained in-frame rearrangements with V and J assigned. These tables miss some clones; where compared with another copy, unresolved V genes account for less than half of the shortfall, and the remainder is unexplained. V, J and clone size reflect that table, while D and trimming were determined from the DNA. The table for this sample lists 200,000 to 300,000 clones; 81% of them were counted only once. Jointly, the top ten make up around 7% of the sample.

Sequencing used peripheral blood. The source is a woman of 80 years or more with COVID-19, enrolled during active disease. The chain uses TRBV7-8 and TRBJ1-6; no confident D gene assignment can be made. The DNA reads TGTGCCAGCAGCTCTCCTGTCTCACCCCTCCACTTT. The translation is CASSSPVSPLHF. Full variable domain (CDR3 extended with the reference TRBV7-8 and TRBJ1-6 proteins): GAGVSQSPRYKVAKRGQDVALRCDPISGHVSLFWYQQALGQGPEFLTYFQNEAQLDKSGLPSDRFFAERPEGSVSTLKIQRTQQEDSAVYLCASSSPVSPLHFGNGTRLTVT.